This TCR beta chain derives from a study of T-cell reconstitution after alpha-beta-depleted transplantation in children. This clonotype was observed at least ten times. Preparation of the TCRbeta library used unique molecular identifiers. TCRdb passed the PCR reads through MiXCR, listing each CDR3 protein once. The sample consists of fewer than 120,000 distinct CDR3 sequences, around 10% of them appearing once. The CDR3 extends over 13 amino acids. Germline V lookup: CDR1 SGDLS, CDR2 YYNGEE. V dropped 3 bases and J dropped 2 bases, with 5 bases sitting between them. The starting material was PBMCs from the stem cell graft donor, obtained from the stem cell graft. The chain carries TRBV9 and TRBJ2-2, with D unclear. The source of this sequence is a human donor who donated a stem cell graft to a child with acute lymphoblastic leukemia. The CDR3 DNA is TGTGCCAGCAGCGGGACCAACACCGGGGAGCTGTTTTTT. It yields the protein CASSGTNTGELFF.